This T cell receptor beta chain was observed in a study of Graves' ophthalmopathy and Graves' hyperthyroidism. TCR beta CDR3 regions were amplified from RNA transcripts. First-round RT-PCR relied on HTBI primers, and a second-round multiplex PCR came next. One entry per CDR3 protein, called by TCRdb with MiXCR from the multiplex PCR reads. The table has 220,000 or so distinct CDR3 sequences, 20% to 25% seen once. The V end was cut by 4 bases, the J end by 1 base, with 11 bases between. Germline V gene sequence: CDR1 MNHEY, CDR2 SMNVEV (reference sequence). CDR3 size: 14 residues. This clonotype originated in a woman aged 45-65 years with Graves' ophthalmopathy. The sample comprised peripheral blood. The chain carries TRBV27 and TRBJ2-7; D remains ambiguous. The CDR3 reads CASSYYPRSYEQYF. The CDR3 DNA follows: TGTGCCAGCAGTTACTACCCCCGGTCCTACGAGCAGTACTTC.